These T cell receptor beta chains were read from a single sample in a study of cytomegalovirus exposure and HLA in healthy donors. The data were produced by immunoSEQ multiplex PCR, yet TCRdb's version contains in-frame clones alone and is incomplete. The sample lists 100,000 or so clones; approximately 77% were seen once. Sequencing input: PBMCs. The receptors derive from a male donor in good health and CMV-seropositive. Both conserved end residues are part of each CDR3. The D gene is left open where the match is weak. Size tells how often a clone was seen (once, few, many) or the class of an expanded clone, and some rows leave it out.

size,D,J,V,CDR3,DNA
-,-,TRBJ1-6,TRBV9,CASSVRADNSPLHF,TGTGCCAGCAGCGTGCGGGCGGATAATTCACCCCTCCACTTT
-,-,TRBJ2-7,TRBV5-6,CASSLRTYEQYF,TGTGCCAGCAGCCTGAGGACCTACGAGCAGTACTTC
-,-,TRBJ2-3,TRBV7-9,CASSFLFGPDTQYF,TGTGCCAGCAGCTTTTTGTTTGGGCCAGATACGCAGTATTTT
-,TRBD1,TRBJ1-2,TRBV29-1,CSALGQGGFERGYGYTF,TGCAGCGCGCTGGGACAGGGGGGATTTGAAAGAGGGTATGGCTACACCTTC
-,TRBD2,TRBJ2-3,TRBV11-1,CASNEQRGGVTQYF,TGTGCCAGCAACGAACAGCGGGGGGGGGTTACGCAGTATTTT
-,-,TRBJ2-1,TRBV30,CAWSVGGGAILAFF,-
-,-,TRBJ1-4,TRBV2,CASTGTTNEKLFF,TGTGCCAGCACCGGGACAACTAATGAAAAACTGTTTTTT
-,-,TRBJ2-7,TRBV29-1,CSVEEGSYEQYF,TGCAGCGTTGAAGAGGGGAGCTACGAGCAGTACTTC
-,TRBD1,TRBJ1-6,TRBV9,CASSGPGQGNSPLHF,TGTGCCAGCAGCGGACCCGGACAGGGTAATTCACCCCTCCACTTT
-,TRBD1,TRBJ2-1,TRBV6-6,CASSYSRMDRTNEQFF,TGTGCCAGCAGTTACTCTAGGATGGACAGGACAAATGAGCAGTTCTTC
-,TRBD2,TRBJ2-1,TRBV7-9,CASSSSRAGGRVGEQFF,TGTGCCAGCAGCTCGTCGAGGGCGGGGGGGCGGGTAGGTGAGCAGTTCTTC
once,TRBD1,TRBJ2-7,TRBV7-2,CASSPRTGRAYEQYF,TGTGCCAGCAGCCCCAGGACAGGGAGAGCCTACGAGCAGTACTTC
-,-,TRBJ1-1,TRBV10-3,CAISWGGNTEAFF,TGTGCCATCAGCTGGGGGGGGAACACTGAAGCTTTCTTT
few,-,TRBJ1-1,TRBV19,CASSQGLGNTEAFF,TGTGCCAGTAGTCAGGGATTAGGAAACACTGAAGCTTTCTTT
-,TRBD1,TRBJ2-7,TRBV4-2,CASSQDETGGYEQYF,TGTGCCAGCAGCCAAGACGAGACAGGGGGCTACGAGCAGTACTTC
-,TRBD1,TRBJ1-6,TRBV5-4,CASSFNRDSNSPLHF,TGTGCCAGCAGCTTTAACCGGGACAGCAATTCACCCCTCCACTTT
-,TRBD1,TRBJ1-1,TRBV6-1,CASSGTGGRQAEAFF,TGTGCCAGCAGTGGGACAGGGGGTCGTCAGGCTGAAGCTTTCTTT
few,-,TRBJ1-1,TRBV6-6,CASSYSADTEAFF,TGTGCCAGCAGTTACTCGGCCGACACTGAAGCTTTCTTT
-,TRBD1,TRBJ1-6,TRBV18,CASSPGTGDSPLHF,TGTGCCAGCTCACCAGGGACAGGGGATTCACCCCTCCACTTT
few,TRBD2,TRBJ2-2,TRBV2,CARAGGLPGELFF,TGTGCCAGAGCGGGGGGGCTTCCCGGGGAGCTGTTTTTT
-,-,TRBJ2-7,TRBV30,CACPMGGFSYEQYF,TGTGCCTGTCCTATGGGGGGATTCTCCTACGAGCAGTACTTC
-,TRBD1,TRBJ1-5,TRBV5-1,CASSSGQGGQPQHF,TGCGCCAGCAGCTCGGGACAGGGCGGCCAGCCCCAGCATTTT
-,-,TRBJ1-4,TRBV9,CASSEGVGNEKLFF,TGTGCCAGCAGCGAGGGGGTAGGAAATGAAAAACTGTTTTTT
-,-,TRBJ1-2,TRBV28,CASSLDRHGYTF,TGTGCCAGCAGTTTAGACAGGCATGGCTACACCTTC
-,-,TRBJ1-6,TRBV29-1,CSVDYREGSPLHF,TGCAGCGTTGATTACAGGGAAGGTTCACCCCTCCACTTT
-,TRBD1,TRBJ1-2,TRBV6-5,CASSYLQGGGYTF,TGTGCCAGCAGTTATCTACAGGGGGGTGGCTACACCTTC
-,-,TRBJ1-5,TRBV2,CASTLLRDSGQPQHF,TGTGCCAGCACCCTATTGAGGGACTCAGGTCAGCCCCAGCATTTT
-,TRBD1,TRBJ2-3,TRBV7-8,CASSLEGASTDTQYF,TGTGCCAGCAGCTTAGAGGGGGCCAGCACAGATACGCAGTATTTT
-,TRBD2,TRBJ2-5,TRBV27,CASSLWTSGSETQYF,TGTGCCAGCAGTTTATGGACTAGCGGGTCAGAGACCCAGTACTTC
-,TRBD2,TRBJ2-5,TRBV7-2,CASSFLAEETQYF,TGTGCCAGCAGCTTCCTAGCGGAAGAGACCCAGTACTTC
-,-,TRBJ1-2,TRBV27,CASSLGAGAVTYGYTF,TGTGCCAGCAGTTTAGGGGCAGGGGCCGTGACCTATGGCTACACCTTC
-,-,TRBJ1-4,TRBV7-2,CASSLAAGTNEKLFF,TGTGCCAGCAGCTTAGCGGCAGGAACTAATGAAAAACTGTTTTTT
-,TRBD2,TRBJ2-7,TRBV25-1,CASATSGGAYEQYF,TGTGCCAGCGCGACTAGCGGGGGGGCCTACGAGCAGTACTTC
few,-,TRBJ1-5,TRBV9,CASSVDGGSNQPQHF,TGTGCCAGCAGCGTGGACGGCGGGAGCAATCAGCCCCAGCATTTT
-,TRBD1,TRBJ2-7,TRBV5-1,CASSQRQGNSYEQYF,TGCGCCAGCAGTCAGAGACAGGGAAACTCCTACGAGCAGTACTTC
-,TRBD1,TRBJ1-6,TRBV7-2,CASSFAQGTGDSPLHF,TGTGCCAGCAGCTTCGCACAGGGGACAGGGGACTCACCCCTCCACTTT
-,TRBD1,TRBJ2-2,TRBV6-5,CASRQGQSTGELFF,TGTGCCAGCAGACAGGGACAGTCCACCGGGGAGCTGTTTTTT
-,-,TRBJ1-2,TRBV30,CAWSLGQKYYGYTF,TGTGCCTGGAGTCTTGGCCAAAAATACTATGGCTACACCTTC
-,TRBD1,TRBJ1-2,TRBV29-1,CSVEVDRRHYGYTF,TGCAGCGTTGAAGTGGACAGGCGGCACTATGGCTACACCTTC
-,TRBD1,TRBJ2-7,TRBV5-3,CARSRDRFGEQYF,TGTGCCAGAAGCAGGGACAGATTTGGCGAGCAGTACTTC
-,-,TRBJ1-6,TRBV16,CASSQLSDSPLHF,TGTGCCAGCAGCCAATTGAGTGATTCACCCCTCCACTTT
few,-,TRBJ1-6,TRBV19,CASSILDRSLGHPLHF,TGTGCCAGTAGTATCCTGGACAGAAGTTTGGGGCACCCCCTCCACTTT
-,-,TRBJ2-7,TRBV5-6,CASSLSPYEQYF,TGTGCCAGCAGCTTGTCACCCTACGAGCAGTACTTC
-,-,TRBJ1-2,TRBV7-8,CASSLAAVAGYTF,TGTGCCAGCAGCTTAGCGGCGGTTGCTGGCTACACCTTC
-,-,TRBJ2-1,TRBV5-6,CASRRPVDSLYEQFF,TGTGCCAGCAGGCGTCCGGTGGACAGTTTATATGAGCAGTTCTTC